What follows are 6 T cell receptor beta chains derived from one specimen sequenced in a study of cytomegalovirus exposure and HLA in healthy donors. The primer mix had 60 Vbeta and 13 Jbeta primers. Generated by immunoSEQ multiplex PCR, the TCRdb table keeps only in-frame clones and is missing some. The sample lists 170,000 or so clones, 70% to 90% occurring once. Sample: PBMCs. The receptors derive from a woman between 25 and 40 years old in good health and CMV-seronegative.

The chain combines TRBV4-3 with TRBJ2-3; possible D gene TRBD1, 5 bases. Germline CDR1 is LGHNA and CDR2 is YSLEER. Trimming took off 0 bases at V and 0 bases at J, with 10 bases between the two ends. CDR3 length equals 16 residues. DNA for the CDR3: TGCGCCAGCAGCCAAGATTATGGGGCTAGCACAGATACGCAGTATTTT. This encodes CASSQDYGASTDTQYF.

Remarks on this clone: Other DNA sequences from this sample encode an identical CDR3 as well. The chain employs TRBV7-2 and TRBJ1-1, with D possibly matching TRBD1 (5 bases). The CDR3 consists of 14 residues. From germline, CDR1 is SGHTA and CDR2 FQGNSA. V gave up 5 bases and J gave up 1 base, with 11 bases separating them. CDR3 sequence: CASSHRRANTEAFF. As DNA, the CDR3 is TGTGCCAGCAGCCACAGGAGAGCGAACACTGAAGCTTTCTTT.

This clone has just one count. The gene calls are TRBV27 and TRBJ1-1; 8 bases match TRBD1. CDR3 length: 15 amino acids. Trimming cost V 5 bases and J 5 bases; bases outside gene matches: 10. Germline V gene sequence: CDR1 MNHEY, CDR2 SMNVEV (reference sequence). The CDR3 is CASSPEYRGNTEAFF. The CDR3 DNA reads TGTGCCAGCAGTCCCGAATACAGGGGGAATACTGAAGCTTTCTTT.

Comment on this clone: Germline is not matched at one junction end, which may reflect a read error. The chain couples TRBV5-3 to TRBJ2-7; D perhaps matches TRBD2 (6 bases). TRBV5-3 is noted as an ORF with a role that remains uncertain. This CDR3 has 10 amino acids. The CDR3 DNA reads TGTGCCAGAAGCCATCGGGAGCGGTACTTC. It codes for CARSHRERYF.

CDR3 sequence (DNA): TGTGCCTGGAGGGTTAGCGGGAGAGTAATTGAGCAGTTCTTC. Protein product: CAWRVSGRVIEQFF. The chain is built from TRBV30 and TRBJ2-1; 9 nucleotides agree with TRBD2. The germline gives CDR1 GTSNPN, CDR2 SVGIG (reference sequence). J gave up 9 bases and V 3 bases, and 9 bases lay outside the gene matches. The CDR3 has 14 amino acids.

The chain carries TRBV5-1 and TRBJ2-2; 11 bases line up with TRBD1. The germline CDR1 and CDR2 sequences are SGHRS and YFSETQ. This CDR3 has 18 residues. V shed 4 bases and J 0 bases; nucleotides not matched to a gene: 8. The CDR3 spells CASSLWTGGSSNTGELFF. CDR3 in DNA: TGCGCCAGCAGCCTATGGACAGGGGGCAGCTCGAACACCGGGGAGCTGTTTTTT. Full variable domain (remainder filled in from reference TRBV5-1 and TRBJ2-2): KAGVTQTPRYLIKTRGQQVTLSCSPISGHRSVSWYQQTPGQGLQFLFEYFSETQRNKGNFPGRFSGRQFSNSRSEMNVSTLELGDSALYLCASSLWTGGSSNTGELFFGEGSRLTVL.